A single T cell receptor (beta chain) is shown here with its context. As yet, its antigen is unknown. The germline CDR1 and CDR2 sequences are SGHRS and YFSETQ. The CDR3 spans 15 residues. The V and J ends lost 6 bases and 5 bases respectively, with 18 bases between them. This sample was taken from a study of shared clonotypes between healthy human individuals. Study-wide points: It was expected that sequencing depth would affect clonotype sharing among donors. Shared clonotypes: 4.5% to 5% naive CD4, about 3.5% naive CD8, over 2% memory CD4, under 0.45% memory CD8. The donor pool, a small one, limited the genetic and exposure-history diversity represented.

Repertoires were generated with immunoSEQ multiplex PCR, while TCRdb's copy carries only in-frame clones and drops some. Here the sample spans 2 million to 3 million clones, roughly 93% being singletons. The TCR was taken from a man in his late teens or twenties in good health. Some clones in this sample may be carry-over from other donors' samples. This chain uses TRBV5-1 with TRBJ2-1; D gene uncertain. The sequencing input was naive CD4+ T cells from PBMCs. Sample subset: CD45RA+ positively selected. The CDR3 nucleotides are TGCGCCAGCACTCCACTGGGCGTATCCAACAATGAGCAGTTCTTC. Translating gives CASTPLGVSNNEQFF.